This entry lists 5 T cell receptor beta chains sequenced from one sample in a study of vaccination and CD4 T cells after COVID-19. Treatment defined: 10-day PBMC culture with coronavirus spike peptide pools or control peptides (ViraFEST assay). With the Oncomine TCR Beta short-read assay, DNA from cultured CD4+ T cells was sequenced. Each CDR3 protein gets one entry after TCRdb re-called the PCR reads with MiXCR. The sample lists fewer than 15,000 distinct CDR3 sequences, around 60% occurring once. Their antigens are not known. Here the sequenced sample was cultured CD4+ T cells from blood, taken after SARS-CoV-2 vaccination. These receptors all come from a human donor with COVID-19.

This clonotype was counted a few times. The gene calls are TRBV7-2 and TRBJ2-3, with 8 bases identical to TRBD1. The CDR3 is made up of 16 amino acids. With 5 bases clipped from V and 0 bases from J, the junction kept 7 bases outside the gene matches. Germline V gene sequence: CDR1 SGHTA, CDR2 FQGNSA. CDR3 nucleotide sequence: TGTGCCAGCAGCCCCGGGACAGGAACTAGCACAGATACGCAGTATTTT. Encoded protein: CASSPGTGTSTDTQYF.

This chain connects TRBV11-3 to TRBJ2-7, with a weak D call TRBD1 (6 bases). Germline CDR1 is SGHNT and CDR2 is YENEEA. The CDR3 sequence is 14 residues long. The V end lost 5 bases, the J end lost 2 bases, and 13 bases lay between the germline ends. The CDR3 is CASSIQGKAYEQYF. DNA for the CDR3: TGTGCCAGCAGCATACAGGGTAAGGCCTACGAGCAGTACTTC.

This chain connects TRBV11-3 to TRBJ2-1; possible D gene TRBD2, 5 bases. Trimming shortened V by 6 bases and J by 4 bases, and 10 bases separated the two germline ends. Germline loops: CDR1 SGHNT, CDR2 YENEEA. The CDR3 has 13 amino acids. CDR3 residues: CASRLEVYNEQFF. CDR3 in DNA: TGTGCCAGCAGACTAGAAGTATACAATGAGCAGTTCTTC.

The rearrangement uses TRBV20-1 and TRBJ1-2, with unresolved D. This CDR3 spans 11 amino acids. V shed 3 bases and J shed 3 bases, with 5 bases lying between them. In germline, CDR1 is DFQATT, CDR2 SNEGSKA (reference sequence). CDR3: CSASPDYGYTF. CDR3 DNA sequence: TGCAGTGCTAGTCCAGACTATGGCTACACCTTC.

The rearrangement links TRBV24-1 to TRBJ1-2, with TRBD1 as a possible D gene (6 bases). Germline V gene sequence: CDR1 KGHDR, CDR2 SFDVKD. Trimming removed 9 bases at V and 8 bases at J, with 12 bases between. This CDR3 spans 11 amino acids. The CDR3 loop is CATSTGWGYTF. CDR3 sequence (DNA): TGTGCCACCTCGACAGGCTGGGGCTACACCTTC.